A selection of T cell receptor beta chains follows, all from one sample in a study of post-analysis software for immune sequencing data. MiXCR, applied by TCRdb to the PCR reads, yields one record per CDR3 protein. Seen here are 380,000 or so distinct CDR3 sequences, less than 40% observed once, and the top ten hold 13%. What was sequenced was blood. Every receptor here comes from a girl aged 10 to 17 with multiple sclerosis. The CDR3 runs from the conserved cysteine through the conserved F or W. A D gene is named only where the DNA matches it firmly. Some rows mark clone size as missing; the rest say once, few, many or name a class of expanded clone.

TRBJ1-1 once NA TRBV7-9 CASLPGVIYTEAFF TGTGCCAGCCTACCGGGGGTAATATACACTGAAGCTTTCTTT
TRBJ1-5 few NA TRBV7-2 CASSLGTRSYSNQPRHF TGTGCCAGCAGCTTAGGGACAAGGTCTTATAGCAATCAGCCCCGGCATTTT
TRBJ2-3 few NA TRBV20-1 CSADFGQGSDTQYF TGCAGTGCTGACTTCGGGCAGGGATCAGATACGCAGTATTTT
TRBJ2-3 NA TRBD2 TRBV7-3 CASSWGTSGRTDTQYF TGTGCCAGCAGCTGGGGGACTAGCGGGAGAACAGATACGCAGTATTTT
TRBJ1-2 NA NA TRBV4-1 CASSQDPQPYGYTF TGCGCCAGCAGCCAAGATCCGCAGCCCTATGGCTACACCTTC
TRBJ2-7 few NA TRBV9 CASSVGSGGHEQYF TGTGCCAGCAGCGTAGGGTCGGGGGGCCACGAGCAGTACTTC
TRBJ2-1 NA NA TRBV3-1 CASSQGGDNEQFF TGTGCCAGCAGCCAAGGCGGCGACAATGAGCAGTTCTTC
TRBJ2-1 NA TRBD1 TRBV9 CASSVETGQSISYNEQFF TGTGCCAGCAGCGTAGAGACAGGGCAAAGTATCTCCTACAATGAGCAGTTCTTC
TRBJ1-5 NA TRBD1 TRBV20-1 CSATRTGEELQPQHF TGCAGTGCTACCAGGACAGGGGAGGAATTACAGCCCCAGCATTTT
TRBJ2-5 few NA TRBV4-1 CASSQGPWKTQETQYF TGCGCCAGCAGCCAAGGCCCTTGGAAAACTCAAGAGACCCAGTACTTC
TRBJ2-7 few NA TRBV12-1 CASSPSGTVLSEQYF TGTGCCAGCAGCCCCTCCGGGACAGTCCTTTCTGAGCAGTACTTC
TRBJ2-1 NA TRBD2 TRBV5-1 CASSSGTSRYNEQFF TGCGCCAGCAGCTCCGGGACTAGTCGGTACAATGAGCAGTTCTTC
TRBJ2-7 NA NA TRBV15 CVTSTSVGQGGHYEQYF TGTGTCACCAGCACCAGCGTGGGGCAGGGGGGTCACTACGAGCAGTACTTC
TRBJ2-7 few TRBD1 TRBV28 CASRPQGAYEQYF TGTGCCAGCAGACCCCAGGGGGCATACGAGCAGTACTTC
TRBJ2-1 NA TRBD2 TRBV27 CASSFGGGNYEQFF TGTGCCAGCAGTTTCGGCGGGGGGAACTATGAGCAGTTCTTC
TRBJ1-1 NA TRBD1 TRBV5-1 CASSLGDRGTRGTEAFF TGCGCCAGCAGCTTGGGGGACAGGGGGACCCGAGGCACTGAAGCTTTCTTT
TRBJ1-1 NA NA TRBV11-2 CASSRGGGSLSMNTEAFF TGTGCCAGCAGCCGGGGCGGTGGCAGCCTTAGTATGAACACTGAAGCTTTCTTT
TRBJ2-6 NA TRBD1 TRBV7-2 CASSLHATGAGANVLTF TGTGCCAGCAGCCTCCACGCGACAGGGGCTGGGGCCAACGTCCTGACTTTC
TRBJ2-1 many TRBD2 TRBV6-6 CASSPEQRGNNEQFF TGTGCCAGCAGCCCCGAACAGCGGGGAAACAATGAGCAGTTCTTC
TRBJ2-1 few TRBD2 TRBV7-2 CASSIPTSGGSYNEQFF TGTGCCAGCAGCATTCCGACTAGCGGGGGCTCCTACAATGAGCAGTTCTTC
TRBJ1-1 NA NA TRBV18 CASSPDTGSNTEAFF TGTGCCAGCTCACCAGATACAGGTTCGAACACTGAAGCTTTCTTT
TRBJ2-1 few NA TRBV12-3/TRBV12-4 CASSFAGWEQFF TGTGCCAGCAGTTTCGCGGGTTGGGAGCAGTTCTTC
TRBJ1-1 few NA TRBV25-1 CASSEPGLNTEAFF TGTGCCAGCAGTGAACCTGGACTGAACACTGAAGCTTTCTTT
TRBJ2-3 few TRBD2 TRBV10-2 CASSEWLAASTDTQYF TGCGCCAGCAGTGAGTGGCTAGCGGCTAGCACAGATACGCAGTATTTT
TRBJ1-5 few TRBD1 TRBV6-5 CASSSTYGTGGNQPQHF TGTGCCAGCAGTTCCACCTACGGGACAGGGGGCAATCAGCCCCAGCATTTT
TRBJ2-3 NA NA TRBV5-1 CASSLVVGGSTDTQYF TGCGCCAGCAGCTTGGTTGTAGGGGGGAGCACAGATACGCAGTATTTT
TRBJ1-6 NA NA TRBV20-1 CSAPPQVYNSPLHF TGCAGTGCCCCCCCACAGGTCTATAATTCACCCCTCCACTTT
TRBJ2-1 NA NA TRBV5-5 CASSPAGPNEQFF TGTGCCAGCAGCCCCGCGGGGCCGAATGAGCAGTTCTTC
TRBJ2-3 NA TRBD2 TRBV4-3 CASSQDRGSGGAIDTQYF TGCGCCAGCAGCCAAGATCGCGGAAGCGGGGGTGCGATAGATACGCAGTATTTT
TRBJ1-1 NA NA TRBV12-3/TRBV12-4 CASSWGPYNTEAFF TGTGCCAGCAGCTGGGGACCTTATAACACTGAAGCTTTCTTT
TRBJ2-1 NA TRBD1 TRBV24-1 CATSAPGDRGNEQFF TGTGCCACCAGTGCCCCGGGGGACAGGGGTAATGAGCAGTTCTTC
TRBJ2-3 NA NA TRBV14 CASSQDRRAVFTDTQYF TGTGCCAGCAGCCAAGATAGGCGCGCCGTATTCACAGATACGCAGTATTTT
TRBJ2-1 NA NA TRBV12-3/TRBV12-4 CASRSQVNEQFF TGTGCCAGCAGGAGTCAGGTGAATGAGCAGTTCTTC
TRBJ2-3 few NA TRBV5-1 CASSDVTDTQYF TGCGCCAGCAGCGATGTGACAGATACGCAGTATTTT
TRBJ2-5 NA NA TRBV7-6 CASSPVRGGQETQYF TGTGCCAGCAGCCCCGTGAGGGGGGGTCAAGAGACCCAGTACTTC
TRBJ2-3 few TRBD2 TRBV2 CASRTGGLAGAGADTQYF TGTGCCAGCAGGACGGGGGGACTAGCGGGGGCCGGCGCCGATACGCAGTATTTT
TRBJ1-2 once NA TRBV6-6 CASPTQANYGYTF TGTGCCAGCCCGACACAGGCGAACTATGGCTACACCTTC
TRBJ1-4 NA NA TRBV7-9 CASRMGPKLFF TGTGCCAGCAGAATGGGGCCCAAACTGTTTTTT